These 29 T cell receptor beta chains were all obtained from the same sample, sequenced in a study of CD8+CD57+ T cells in acquired aplastic anemia (dated by TCRdb to the late 2010s). Patients chosen for sequencing had shown expansion of CD8+CD57+ cells by flow cytometry. The run used an Illumina HiSeq 2000. Genomic DNA served as template for TCR beta VDJ combination and CDR3 sequence profiling. In TCRdb, the public reads were trimmed at Q25 with fastp and aligned with MiXCR, with productive beta chains retained. Rows merge per CDR3 protein into single entries with the most common DNA and genes. This sample has 270,000 or so distinct CDR3 sequences in its table, and approximately 82% of those were observed once. The ten top clones hold 40% to 55% of the sample. Sequencing used sorted CD4+, CD8+, or CD8+CD57+ T cells (not recorded which) from PBMCs. Receptor source: a human donor with aplastic anemia.

Details on this clonotype: At one boundary the junction diverges from the germline segment, which might be a read error. This chain joins TRBV7-8 and TRBJ2-3, with a weak D call TRBD2 (6 bases). Germline loops: CDR1 SGHVS, CDR2 FQNEAQ. The CDR3 has 13 amino acids. The CDR3 reads CASSLAGGPEPQF. Written as DNA, the CDR3 is TGTGCCAGCAGCTTAGCGGGAGGACCCGAGCCGCAGTTT.

This clonotype was recorded once. CDR3 sequence: CASREQAGSSPLHF. CDR3 nucleotides: TGTGCCAGCAGAGAACAGGCAGGTTCTTCACCCCTCCACTTT. The genes are TRBV2 and TRBJ1-6, with D tentatively TRBD1 (5 bases). V was pared by 6 bases and J by 9 bases, with 15 bases between. CDR1 and CDR2 from the germline V gene are SNHLY and FYNNEI. There are 14 residues in the CDR3.

The chain employs TRBV10-3 and TRBJ1-1; 7 bases agree with TRBD1. After removal of 5 bases from V and 7 bases from J, the junction contained 10 bases not matched to a gene. The CDR3 has 14 residues. Germline CDR1 ENHRY, CDR2 SYGVKD. In DNA, the CDR3 is TGTGCCATCAGTAACAGGGGCTCACTCGGTGAAGCTTTCTTT. It yields the protein CAISNRGSLGEAFF.

This chain joins TRBV7-9 and TRBJ1-1; no definite D call. V was clipped by 8 bases and J by 0 bases, with 4 bases between them. Germline V lookup: CDR1 SEHNR, CDR2 FQNEAQ (reference sequence). This CDR3 has 11 amino acids. The CDR3 nucleotides are TGTGCCAGCGGGATGAACACTGAAGCTTTCTTT. Its translation is CASGMNTEAFF.

To note about this clonotype: Mismatch with germline at one junction end may stem from a read error. This rearrangement joins TRBV15 to TRBJ2-3; D assignment may be TRBD1 or TRBD2 (7 bases each). Germline CDR1 LNHNV, CDR2 YYDKDF (reference sequence). The CDR3 has 13 residues. The CDR3 is CATGDGGTDAQSF. DNA of the CDR3: TGTGCCACCGGGGACGGGGGGACAGATGCGCAGTCTTTT.

Worth noting for this clonotype: Germline and junction disagree at one end, which may indicate a read error. The J gene is TRBJ1-3, the V gene TRBV5-3; D gene unclear. TRBV5-3 is treated as an ORF (open reading frame) with a function not yet certain. The CDR3 covers 13 residues. The CDR3 DNA reads as TGCGCCAGCAGCTTCTCCTCTGGAAACACCATATATTTT. Its protein is CASSFSSGNTIYF.

Note on this clonotype: Sequence at one end of the junction differs from germline and may be a read error. The chain employs TRBV9 and TRBJ2-4, with D perhaps matching TRBD1 (6 bases). Germline values: CDR1 SGDLS, CDR2 YYNGEE. The CDR3 is 12 residues long. The CDR3 sequence is CASGGAGRQEYF. Written as DNA, the CDR3 is TGTGCCAGCGGAGGAGCTGGGAGACAGGAGTACTTT.

As for this clonotype: A read error may produce the germline difference seen at one junction end. This chain connects TRBV7-9 to TRBJ2-7; 7 bases are a match to TRBD2. CDR3 size: 14 residues. The V gene's germline CDR1 is SEHNR and CDR2 FQNEAQ (reference sequence). CDR3 bases: TGTGCCAGCACCCTAGGGAGGGTCAGATCGGAAGAGCGTTTC. Translated: CASTLGRVRSEERF.

In regard to this clonotype: The CDR3 end shows no conserved phenylalanine or tryptophan, and so a read error is likely. The DNA is omitted, as the CDR3 cannot be located on it reliably, and the CDR3 follows TCRdb's listing. CDR3 protein: CASSLGQGEWNEL. The chain has TRBV9 and TRBJ1-1; TRBD1 is the table's D call, not checked against the DNA. Germline CDR1 is SGDLS and CDR2 is YYNGEE. The CDR3 spans 13 residues, counting both ends.

A remark on this clonotype: One junction end does not reproduce the germline sequence, and a read error may be involved. This chain connects TRBV19 to TRBJ2-3; D remains ambiguous. The germline V gene has CDR1 LNHDA and CDR2 SQIVND (reference sequence). CDR3 length equals 14 residues. CDR3 in amino acids: CASSIAGGAYNEHF. DNA of the CDR3: TGTGCCAGTAGTATAGCTGGCGGAGCCTATAATGAGCATTTT. The variable domain in full, with the rest retrieved from reference TRBV19 and TRBJ2-3, is DGGITQSPKYLFRKEGQNVTLSCEQNLNHDAMYWYRQDPGQGLRLIYYSQIVNDFQKGDIAEGYSVSREKKESFPLTVTSAQKNPTAFYLCASSIAGGAYNEHFGPGTRLTVL.

In regard to this clonotype: One junction end does not reproduce the germline sequence, and a read error may be involved. V gene TRBV2 combines with J gene TRBJ1-1; D is possibly TRBD1 (5 bases). The CDR3 is made up of 15 amino acids. CDR1 and CDR2 from the germline V gene are SNHLY and FYNNEI. CDR3 sequence: CASSAGRDADYEPFF. The DNA of the CDR3 is TGTGCCAGCAGTGCGGGAAGGGACGCGGACTACGAACCGTTCTTC. The full variable domain, in which reference TRBV2 and TRBJ1-1 provide the parts outside the CDR3, is EPEVTQTPSHQVTQMGQEVILRCVPISNHLYFYWYRQILGQKVEFLVSFYNNEISEKSEIFDDQFSVERPDGSNFTLKIRSTKLEDSAMYFCASSAGRDADYEPFFGQGTRLTVV.

This clonotype was seen only a few times. The J gene is TRBJ2-5, the V gene TRBV5-5, with TRBD1 matching over 7 bases. Germline lookup yields CDR1 SGHKS and CDR2 YYEKEE (reference sequence). Losses at the gene ends were 3 bases for V and 2 bases for J; bases not matched to a gene: 4. This CDR3 is built from 14 residues. CDR3 sequence reads: CASSWDSEQETQYF. CDR3 DNA sequence: TGTGCCAGCAGCTGGGACAGCGAGCAAGAGACCCAGTACTTC.

CDR3 DNA sequence: TGTGCCAGCAGCTTCGCGGGCGGGCCCGATACGCAGTATTACTTC. This encodes CASSFAGGPDTQYYF. V and J are TRBV7-8 and TRBJ2-5; D is perhaps TRBD2 (5 bases). Per the germline V gene, CDR1 is SGHVS and CDR2 is FQNEAQ. CDR3 length: 15 amino acids. Trimming removed 3 bases from V and 14 bases from J, with 25 bases in between.

The chain has TRBV6-4 and TRBJ2-7, with TRBD1 as a possible D gene (5 bases). CDR3 length: 14 amino acids. With 7 bases removed from V and 2 bases from J, the gap between germline ends came to 15 bases. The germline V gene has CDR1 MRHNA and CDR2 SNTAGT. The CDR3 protein is CASTREAGTYEQYF. Written as DNA, the CDR3 is TGTGCCAGCACCAGAGAGGCAGGGACCTACGAGCAGTACTTC.

On this clonotype itself: No conserved phenylalanine or tryptophan is present at the end of the CDR3, so a read error is the likely explanation. The DNA is omitted, as the CDR3 cannot be located on it reliably, and the CDR3 follows TCRdb's listing. The V gene is TRBV7-6, the J gene TRBJ2-5; TRBD1, the D gene given by the table, was not confirmed from the DNA. Germline CDR1 SGHVS, CDR2 FNYEAQ. The CDR3 numbers 13 amino acids, ends counted. CDR3 in amino acids: CASSLRRVPSGAN.

This chain uses TRBV9 with TRBJ2-1; D is possibly TRBD1 (6 bases). CDR1 SGDLS and CDR2 YYNGEE come from the germline V gene. CDR3 length equals 12 residues. V shed 4 bases and J shed 12 bases, with 14 bases lying between them. This chain's CDR3 is CASSPAGDMQFF. The DNA of the CDR3 is TGTGCCAGCAGCCCCGCAGGGGATATGCAGTTCTTC.

Details on this clonotype: The CDR3 ends on some other residue instead of the conserved phenylalanine or tryptophan, so this is likely a read error. The DNA is left out, because the CDR3 cannot be placed on it with certainty; the CDR3 is given as TCRdb lists it. The chain couples TRBV7-8 to TRBJ2-5; the table's D call TRBD1 went unverified against the DNA. Germline CDR1 and CDR2: SGHVS and FQNEAQ. From its first to its last residue, the CDR3 has 12 amino acids. The CDR3 is CATRTVAWTQKL.

The chain joins TRBV7-6 to TRBJ2-7; no clear D. The CDR3 has 18 amino acids. The V end was cut by 5 bases, the J end by 1 base, with 24 bases between. Germline loops: CDR1 SGHVS, CDR2 FNYEAQ. This CDR3 is CASSIRTEEPFLSYEQYV. The CDR3 DNA follows: TGTGCCAGCAGCATCCGTACCGAGGAGCCGTTCCTTTCCTACGAGCAGTACGTC.

On this clonotype itself: It is unclear where the CDR3 begins or ends on the DNA, so no DNA is shown, and the CDR3 is as TCRdb lists it. This chain connects TRBV2 to TRBJ2-7; TRBD1 is taken as the D call from the table, unchecked against the DNA. The germline CDR1 and CDR2 sequences are SNHLY and FYNNEI. The CDR3 extends over 17 residues, inclusive of both ends. CDR3 amino acids: CASGDGGTDTQYFGPGV.

Details on this clonotype: This may arise from a read error, as a much more abundant clone is one base away. Since the CDR3 does not end with the conserved phenylalanine or tryptophan, this likely comes from a read error. It is unclear where the CDR3 begins or ends on the DNA, so no DNA is shown, and the CDR3 is as TCRdb lists it. This sequence joins TRBV9 and TRBJ2-3; TRBD1 is the table's D call and was not checked against the DNA. The V gene's germline CDR1 is SGDLS and CDR2 YYNGEE. 13 amino acids form the CDR3, both terminal residues included. Here the CDR3 reads CASGDGGNIQYYV.

The rearrangement uses TRBV20-1 and TRBJ2-1; D call uncertain. In germline, CDR1 is DFQATT, CDR2 SNEGSKA (reference sequence). CDR3 length: 16 residues. V was pared by 1 base and J by 7 bases, with 20 bases between. The CDR3 DNA is TGCAGTGCTAGAGGCCGATTACCTTACCTGTCGAATGAGCAGTTCTTC. As protein: CSARGRLPYLSNEQFF.

The J gene is TRBJ1-1, the V gene TRBV2; D gene ambiguous. This CDR3 region has 13 residues. V lost 6 bases to trimming and J lost 1 base, with 9 bases between them. Germline loops: CDR1 SNHLY, CDR2 FYNNEI. CDR3 DNA sequence: TGTGCCAGCAGGCGCGGAGAGAACACTGAAGCTTTCTTT. It yields the protein CASRRGENTEAFF.

Comments on this clonotype: An end of the junction does not agree with germline; a read error may underlie this. The chain uses TRBV19 and TRBJ1-5; maybe TRBD2 (6 bases). TRBJ2-1 matches the DNA end more closely, so the J call is doubtful. CDR3 length: 15 amino acids. CDR1 is LNHDA, CDR2 SQIVND, per germline (reference sequence). CDR3: CASSIASARNKAQFF. The CDR3 coding sequence is TGTGCCAGTAGCATAGCTAGCGCCCGCAACAAGGCGCAGTTCTTC.

The chain is built from TRBV7-8 and TRBJ2-5; weak D call: TRBD1 (6 bases). Germline CDR1 SGHVS, CDR2 FQNEAQ. V was pared by 11 bases and J by 9 bases, with 19 bases between. This CDR3 has 12 residues. This chain's CDR3 is CAGQWARGPQYF. The CDR3 DNA follows: TGTGCCGGACAGTGGGCTAGAGGGCCCCAGTACTTC.

This chain connects TRBV24-1 to TRBJ2-3; D possibly matches TRBD1 or TRBD2 (5 bases each). Trimming stripped 7 bases from V and 3 bases from J, with 22 bases between. CDR1 is KGHDR and CDR2 is SFDVKD in the germline V gene. The length of the CDR3 is 17 residues. In DNA, the CDR3 is TGTGCCACCAGCCAACTCGGGGCCCTCCTCGGGACAGATACGCAGTATTTT. It encodes CATSQLGALLGTDTQYF.

This clonotype was observed many times. The CDR3 protein is CASSAVDWTGMGEKLFF. CDR3 sequence (DNA): TGTGCCAGCAGTGCCGTCGACTGGACAGGGATGGGGGAAAAACTGTTTTTT. The J gene is TRBJ1-4, the V gene TRBV6-1, with TRBD1 matching 8 bases. Germline CDR1 reads MNHNS; CDR2 reads SASEGT. The trim removed 4 bases at V and 8 bases at J, leaving 15 bases unmatched. This CDR3 has 17 amino acids.

This clonotype was observed a few times. The chain links TRBV7-9 to TRBJ2-7; D may be TRBD1 (6 bases). The CDR3 has 14 amino acids. V shed 5 bases and J shed 4 bases, with 15 bases lying between them. Germline V lookup: CDR1 SEHNR, CDR2 FQNEAQ (reference sequence). CDR3 coding DNA: TGTGCCAGCAGCCCACCACAGGGTGGATACGAGCAGTACTTC. This gives the protein CASSPPQGGYEQYF.

A word on this clonotype: Germline and junction disagree at one end, which may indicate a read error. The genes are TRBV7-9 and TRBJ1-2, with D uncertain. The CDR3 is 14 residues long. Germline V lookup: CDR1 SEHNR, CDR2 FQNEAQ (reference sequence). The CDR3 loop reads CASSLTQSYGGYIF. Here the CDR3 DNA reads TGTGCCAGCAGCTTAACGCAGAGTTACGGCGGCTACATCTTC.

Regarding this clonotype: One end of the junction fails to match germline, which may point to a read error. This chain links TRBV9 with TRBJ2-1, with 7 bases that match TRBD2. From germline, CDR1 is SGDLS and CDR2 YYNGEE. The CDR3 sequence is 16 residues long. In DNA, the CDR3 is TGTGCCAGCAGCGCCACAGCGGGGCGGGACTACATTGAGCAGTTCTTC. Protein: CASSATAGRDYIEQFF.